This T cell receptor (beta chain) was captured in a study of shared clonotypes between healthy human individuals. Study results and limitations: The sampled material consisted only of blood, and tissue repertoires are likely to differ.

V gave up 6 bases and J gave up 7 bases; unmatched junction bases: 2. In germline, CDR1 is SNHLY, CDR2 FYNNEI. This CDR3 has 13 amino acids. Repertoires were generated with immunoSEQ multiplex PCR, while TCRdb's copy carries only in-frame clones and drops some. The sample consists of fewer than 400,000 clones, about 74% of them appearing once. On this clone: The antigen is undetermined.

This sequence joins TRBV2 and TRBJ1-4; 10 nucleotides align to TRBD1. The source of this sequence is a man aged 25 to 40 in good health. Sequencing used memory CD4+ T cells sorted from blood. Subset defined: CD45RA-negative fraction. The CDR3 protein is CASRRTGGEKLFF. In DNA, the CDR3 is TGTGCCAGCAGAAGGACAGGGGGTGAAAAACTGTTTTTT.